In its sample, the clone carrying this T cell receptor beta chain was seen many times. This record comes from a study of human T cells and chemical hapten exposure. Per the authors' pipeline: Samples had a median of about 95,000 TCRs, ranging 23,224 to 690,600. TCRdb re-called the RACE reads with MiXCR, one entry per CDR3 protein. These V and J calls originate from TCRdb's pipeline instead of the authors' own analysis. Among about 34,000 distinct CDR3 sequences listed, approximately 10% were seen once. Germline V gene data show CDR1 as MNHEY and CDR2 as SVGAGI. V was shortened by 8 bases and J by 4 bases, with 15 bases between the two germline ends. The CDR3 has 13 residues. The time point is: pre-sensitization, week 0. Treatment of the sample: therapeutic diphenylcyclopropenone sensitization with weekly scalp DPC. Total RNA came from unfractionated whole blood.

The starting material was whole blood, obtained in connection with sensitization to the hapten diphenylcyclopropenone (DPC). The receptor was isolated from a man aged 45 to 65 with alopecia areata. Some clones in this sample may be carry-over from other donors' samples. The chain uses TRBV6-5 and TRBJ2-7; D assignment may be TRBD1 or TRBD2 (5 bases each). This CDR3 reads CASSQARGYEQYF. CDR3 DNA: TGTGCCAGCTCCCAGGCGAGGGGATACGAGCAGTACTTC.